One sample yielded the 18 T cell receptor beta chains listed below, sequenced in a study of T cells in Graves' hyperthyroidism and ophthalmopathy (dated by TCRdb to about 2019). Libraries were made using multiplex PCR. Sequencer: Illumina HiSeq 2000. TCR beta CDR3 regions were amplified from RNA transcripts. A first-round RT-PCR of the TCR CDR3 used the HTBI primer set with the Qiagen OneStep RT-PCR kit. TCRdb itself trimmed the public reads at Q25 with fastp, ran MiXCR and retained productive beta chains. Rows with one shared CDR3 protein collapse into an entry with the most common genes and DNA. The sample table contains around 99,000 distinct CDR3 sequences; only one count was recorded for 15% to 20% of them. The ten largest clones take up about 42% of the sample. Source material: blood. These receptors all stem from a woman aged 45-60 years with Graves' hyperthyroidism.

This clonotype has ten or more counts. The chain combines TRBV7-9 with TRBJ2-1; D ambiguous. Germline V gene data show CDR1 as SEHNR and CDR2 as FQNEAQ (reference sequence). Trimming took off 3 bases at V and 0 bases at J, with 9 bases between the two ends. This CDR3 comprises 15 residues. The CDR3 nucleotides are TGTGCCAGCAGCTTCGAAAATCCCTCCTACAATGAGCAGTTCTTC. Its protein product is CASSFENPSYNEQFF. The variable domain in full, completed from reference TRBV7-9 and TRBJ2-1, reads DTGVSQNPRHKITKRGQNVTFRCDPISEHNRLYWYRQTLGQGPEFLTYFQNEAQLEKSRLLSDRFSAERPKGSFSTLEIQRTEQGDSAMYLCASSFENPSYNEQFFGPGTRLTVL.

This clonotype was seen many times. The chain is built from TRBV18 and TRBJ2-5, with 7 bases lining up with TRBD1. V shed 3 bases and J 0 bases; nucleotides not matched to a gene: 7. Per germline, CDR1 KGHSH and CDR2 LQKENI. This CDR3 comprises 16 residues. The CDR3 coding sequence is TGTGCCAGCTCACCGGTACGGGACAGTAACCAAGAGACCCAGTACTTC. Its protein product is CASSPVRDSNQETQYF.

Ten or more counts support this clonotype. The CDR3 region is CASSSPGSDTQYF. In nucleotides, the CDR3 is TGTGCCAGCAGTTCTCCGGGATCAGATACGCAGTATTTT. The J gene is TRBJ2-3, the V gene TRBV6-5; TRBD2 might be the D (5 bases). Trimming left V 4 bases short and J 4 bases short, with 9 bases between. The CDR3 runs 13 residues. Germline values: CDR1 MNHEY, CDR2 SVGAGI.

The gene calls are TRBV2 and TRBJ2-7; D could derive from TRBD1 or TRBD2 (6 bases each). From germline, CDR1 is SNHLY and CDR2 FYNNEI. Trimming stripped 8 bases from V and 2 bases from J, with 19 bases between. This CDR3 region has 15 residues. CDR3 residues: CASYSGGTKTYEQYF. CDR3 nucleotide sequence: TGTGCCAGCTACAGTGGGGGGACAAAAACCTACGAGCAGTACTTC.

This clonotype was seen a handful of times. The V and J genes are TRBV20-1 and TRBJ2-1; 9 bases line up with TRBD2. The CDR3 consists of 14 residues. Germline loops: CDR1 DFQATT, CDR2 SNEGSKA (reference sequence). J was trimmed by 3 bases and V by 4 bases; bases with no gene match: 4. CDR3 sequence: CSATASGDYNEQFF. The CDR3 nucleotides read TGCAGTGCTACGGCTAGCGGGGACTACAATGAGCAGTTCTTC.

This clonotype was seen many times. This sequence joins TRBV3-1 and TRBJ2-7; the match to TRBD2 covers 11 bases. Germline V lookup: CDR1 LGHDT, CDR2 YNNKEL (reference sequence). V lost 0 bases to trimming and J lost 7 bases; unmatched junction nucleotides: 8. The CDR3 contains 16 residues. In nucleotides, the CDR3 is TGTGCCAGCAGCCAAGACCTACTAGCGGGAGTAGGGGAGCAGTACTTC. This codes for CASSQDLLAGVGEQYF.

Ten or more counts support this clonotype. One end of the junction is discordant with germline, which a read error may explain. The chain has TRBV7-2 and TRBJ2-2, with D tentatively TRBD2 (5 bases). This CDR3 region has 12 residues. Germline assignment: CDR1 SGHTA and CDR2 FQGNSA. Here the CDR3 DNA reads TGTGCCAGCAGCCTAGCCCCCGGGGAGCTGTTTTTT. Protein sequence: CASSLAPGELFF. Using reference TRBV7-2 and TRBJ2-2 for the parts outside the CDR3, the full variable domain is GAGVSQSPSNKVTEKGKDVELRCDPISGHTALYWYRQSLGQGLEFLIYFQGNSAPDKSGLPSDRFSAERTGGSVSTLTIQRTQQEDSAVYLCASSLAPGELFFGEGSRLTVL.

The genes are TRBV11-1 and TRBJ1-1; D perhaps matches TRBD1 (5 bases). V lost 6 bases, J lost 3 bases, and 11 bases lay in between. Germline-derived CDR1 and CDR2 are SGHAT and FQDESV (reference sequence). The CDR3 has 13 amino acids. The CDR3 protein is CASSSRVYTEAFF. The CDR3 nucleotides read TGTGCCAGCAGTTCCAGGGTCTACACTGAAGCTTTCTTT.

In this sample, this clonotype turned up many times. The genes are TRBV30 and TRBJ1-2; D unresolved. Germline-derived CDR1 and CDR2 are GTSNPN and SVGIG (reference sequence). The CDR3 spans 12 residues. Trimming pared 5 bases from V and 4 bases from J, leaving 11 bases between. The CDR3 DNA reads TGTGCCTGGGAGGCTTCCCCCTATGGCTACACCTTC. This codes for CAWEASPYGYTF.

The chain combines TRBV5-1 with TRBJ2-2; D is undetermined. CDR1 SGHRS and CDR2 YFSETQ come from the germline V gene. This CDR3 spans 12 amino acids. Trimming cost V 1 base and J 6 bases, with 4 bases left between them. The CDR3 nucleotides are TGCGCCAGCAGCTTGTTCGCCGGGGAGCTGTTTTTT. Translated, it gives CASSLFAGELFF. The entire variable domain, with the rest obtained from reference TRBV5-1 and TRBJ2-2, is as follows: KAGVTQTPRYLIKTRGQQVTLSCSPISGHRSVSWYQQTPGQGLQFLFEYFSETQRNKGNFPGRFSGRQFSNSRSEMNVSTLELGDSALYLCASSLFAGELFFGEGSRLTVL.

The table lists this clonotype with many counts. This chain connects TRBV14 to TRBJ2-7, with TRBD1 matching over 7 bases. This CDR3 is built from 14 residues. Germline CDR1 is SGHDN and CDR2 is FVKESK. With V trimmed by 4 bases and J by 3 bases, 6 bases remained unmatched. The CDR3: CASSLTGQIYEQYF. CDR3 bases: TGTGCCAGCAGCCTTACGGGACAGATCTACGAGCAGTACTTC.

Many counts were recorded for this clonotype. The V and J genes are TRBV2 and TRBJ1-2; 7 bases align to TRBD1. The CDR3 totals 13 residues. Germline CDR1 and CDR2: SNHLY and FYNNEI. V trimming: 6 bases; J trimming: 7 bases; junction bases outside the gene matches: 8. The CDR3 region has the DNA TGTGCCAGCAGGGACAGGTTGACCTCTGGCTACACCTTC. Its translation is CASRDRLTSGYTF.

CDR3 region: CASRLTEYGYTF. The CDR3 region has the DNA TGTGCCAGCAGACTTACCGAGTATGGCTACACCTTC. The chain couples TRBV28 to TRBJ1-2; D not resolved. Germline CDR1 is MDHEN and CDR2 is SYDVKM. V lost 6 bases, J lost 5 bases, and 10 bases lay in between. CDR3 length: 12 amino acids.

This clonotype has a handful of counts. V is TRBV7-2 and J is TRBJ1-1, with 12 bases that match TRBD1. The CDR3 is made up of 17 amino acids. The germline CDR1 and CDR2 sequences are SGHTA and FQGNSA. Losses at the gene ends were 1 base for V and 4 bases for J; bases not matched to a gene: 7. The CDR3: CASSLVGTGGGSTEAFF. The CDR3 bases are TGTGCCAGCAGCTTAGTTGGGACAGGGGGCGGGAGCACTGAAGCTTTCTTT.

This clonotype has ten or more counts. The CDR3 here is CASSEIGGRGSEAFF. The CDR3, as DNA: TGTGCCAGCTCAGAGATAGGGGGCCGGGGCTCTGAAGCTTTCTTT. This chain uses TRBV18 with TRBJ1-1; TRBD1 aligns across 7 bases. Germline V gene lookup returns CDR1 KGHSH and CDR2 LQKENI. V shed 5 bases, J shed 6 bases, and the junction held 12 bases outside the gene matches. CDR3 length: 15 residues.

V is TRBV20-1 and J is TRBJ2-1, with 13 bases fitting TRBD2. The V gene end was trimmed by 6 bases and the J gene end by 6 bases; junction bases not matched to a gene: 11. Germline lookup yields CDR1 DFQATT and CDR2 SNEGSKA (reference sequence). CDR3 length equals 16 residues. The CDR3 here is CSAPGTGTSGTNEQFF. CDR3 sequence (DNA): TGCAGTGCCCCCGGGACCGGGACTAGCGGGACCAATGAGCAGTTCTTC.

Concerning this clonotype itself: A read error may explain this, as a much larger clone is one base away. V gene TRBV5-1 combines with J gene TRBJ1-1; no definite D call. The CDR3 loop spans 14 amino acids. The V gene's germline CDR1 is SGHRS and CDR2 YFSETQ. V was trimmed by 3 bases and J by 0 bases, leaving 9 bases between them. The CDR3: CASSSSLMNTEAFF. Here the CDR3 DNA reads TGCGCCAGCAGCTCGAGCTTGATGAACACTGAAGCTTTCTTT.

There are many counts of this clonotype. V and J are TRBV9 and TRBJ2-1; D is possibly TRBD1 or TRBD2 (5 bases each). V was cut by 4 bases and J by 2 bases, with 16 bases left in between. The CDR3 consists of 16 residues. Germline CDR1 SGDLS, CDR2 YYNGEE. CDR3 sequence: CASSPRGSQAYNEQFF. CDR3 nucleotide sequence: TGTGCCAGCAGCCCACGGGGCTCCCAGGCCTACAATGAGCAGTTCTTC.